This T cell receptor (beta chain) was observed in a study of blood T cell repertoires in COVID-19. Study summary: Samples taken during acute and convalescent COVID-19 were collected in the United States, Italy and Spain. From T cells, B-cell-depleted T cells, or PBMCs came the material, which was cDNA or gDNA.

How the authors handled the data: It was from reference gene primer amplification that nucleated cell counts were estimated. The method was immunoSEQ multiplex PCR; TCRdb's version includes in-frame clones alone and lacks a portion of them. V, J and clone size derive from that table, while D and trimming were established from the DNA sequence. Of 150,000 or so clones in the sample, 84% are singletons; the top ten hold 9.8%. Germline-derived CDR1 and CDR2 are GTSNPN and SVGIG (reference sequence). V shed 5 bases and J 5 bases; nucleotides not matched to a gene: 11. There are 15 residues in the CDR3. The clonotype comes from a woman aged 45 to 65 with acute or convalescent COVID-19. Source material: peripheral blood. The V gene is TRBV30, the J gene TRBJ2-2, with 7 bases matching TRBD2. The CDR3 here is CAWDPGRVRTGELFF. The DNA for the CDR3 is TGTGCCTGGGACCCTGGGAGGGTTCGGACCGGGGAGCTGTTTTTT.